These 28 T cell receptor beta chains share one sample of origin, sequenced in a study of identical twins. TCRdb redid the calling of the 5' RACE reads with MiXCR, one entry per CDR3 protein. The sample gives approximately 1.8 million distinct CDR3 sequences, about 32% of which show up once; under 0.35% is in the top ten. The material sequenced was cord blood. The receptors stem from a newborn girl in good health.

This chain joins TRBV6-1 and TRBJ1-1, with 9 bases aligning to TRBD1. V shed 4 bases, J shed 1 base, and the junction held 7 bases outside the gene matches. The CDR3 extends over 16 amino acids. Germline lookup yields CDR1 MNHNS and CDR2 SASEGT. CDR3 in amino acids: CASSAYPQGANTEAFF. The DNA of the CDR3 is TGTGCCAGCAGTGCTTACCCACAGGGGGCGAACACTGAAGCTTTCTTT.

The table lists this clonotype with a few counts. This CDR3 reads CASSGARGRTDTQYF. CDR3 DNA sequence: TGTGCCAGCAGTGGGGCCAGGGGACGGACAGATACGCAGTATTTT. The chain links TRBV2 to TRBJ2-3; the D gene is possibly TRBD1 (6 bases). CDR1 SNHLY and CDR2 FYNNEI come from the germline V gene. This CDR3 comprises 15 residues. With 4 bases removed from V and 3 bases from J, the gap between germline ends came to 14 bases.

This clonotype was detected only a few times. The chain uses TRBV12-3 or TRBV12-4 and TRBJ2-5; no definite D call. The CDR3 runs 15 residues. Trimming left V 6 bases short and J 5 bases short, with 19 bases between. In DNA form, the CDR3 reads TGTGCCAGCAGCGCAAAGTATGGTAGGCACGAGACCCAGTACTTC. It is translated as CASSAKYGRHETQYF.

In this sample, this clonotype turned up a few times. The CDR3 here is CASARTLPQNYGYTF. In DNA, the CDR3 is TGTGCCAGCGCCCGGACCCTACCTCAGAACTATGGCTACACCTTC. This sequence joins TRBV12-3 or TRBV12-4 and TRBJ1-2; D remains ambiguous. CDR3 length: 15 amino acids. Trimming shortened V by 8 bases and J by 2 bases, and 18 bases separated the two germline ends.

The sample holds many counts of this clonotype. The chain recombines TRBV4-2 with TRBJ2-1, with D possibly being TRBD1 (5 bases). The CDR3 length is 14 residues. Deletions cut 2 bases from V and 2 bases from J, with 7 bases between. CDR1 is LGHNA and CDR2 is YNFKEQ in the germline V gene. The CDR3, as DNA: TGTGCCAGCAGCCAACCAGGGACCTACAATGAGCAGTTCTTC. Translation: CASSQPGTYNEQFF.

Only a few counts were recorded for this clonotype. This sequence joins TRBV6-5 and TRBJ2-3; 12 bases line up with TRBD2. The trim removed 6 bases at V and 3 bases at J, leaving 7 bases unmatched. The germline V gene encodes CDR1 MNHEY and CDR2 SVGAGI. This CDR3 has 16 amino acids. CDR3 DNA: TGTGCCAGCAGACGCCGACTAGCGGGAGTGACAGATACGCAGTATTTT. Its protein is CASRRRLAGVTDTQYF.

The rearrangement uses TRBV12-3 or TRBV12-4 and TRBJ2-2; D tentatively fits TRBD1 or TRBD2 (5 bases each). V lost 3 bases, J lost 0 bases, and 11 bases lay in between. This CDR3 comprises 16 residues. The CDR3 spells CASSFPGTTNTGELFF. The CDR3 coding sequence is TGTGCCAGCAGTTTCCCCGGGACGACGAACACCGGGGAGCTGTTTTTT.

This clonotype appeared many times. This chain joins TRBV20-1 and TRBJ1-2; no reliable D call. CDR1 DFQATT and CDR2 SNEGSKA come from the germline V gene (reference sequence). The CDR3 totals 10 residues. With 3 bases removed from V and 8 bases from J, the gap between germline ends came to 7 bases. CDR3 coding DNA: TGCAGTGCTAGGGCTGGGGGCTACACCTTC. It encodes CSARAGGYTF.

The rearrangement joins TRBV20-1 to TRBJ2-1; 7 bases are a match to TRBD2. CDR1 DFQATT and CDR2 SNEGSKA come from the germline V gene (reference sequence). This CDR3 has 14 amino acids. J lost 2 bases, V lost 4 bases, and 5 bases had no gene match. CDR3 sequence (DNA): TGCAGTGCTAATGCGGGGGTACCCTACAATGAGCAGTTCTTC. This encodes CSANAGVPYNEQFF.

The chain employs TRBV21-1 and TRBJ2-1; the table's D call, TRBD2, has no DNA check behind it. TRBV21-1 is termed a pseudogene. The CDR3 is made up of 20 amino acids. CDR3 bases: TGTGCCAGCAGCGGCCATGCCGCCACATCTCGGCGGGGAGTACACAATGAGCAGTTCTTC. As protein: CASSGHAATSRRGVHNEQFF.

The V and J genes are TRBV7-2 and TRBJ2-1; TRBD2 matches 13 bases. The V gene end was trimmed by 2 bases and the J gene end by 0 bases; junction bases not matched to a gene: 10. CDR1 is SGHTA and CDR2 is FQGNSA in the germline V gene. This CDR3 is 20 amino acids long. CDR3 in amino acids: CASSLFFWTSGSGSYNEQFF. Here the CDR3 DNA reads TGTGCCAGCAGCTTATTTTTTTGGACTAGCGGGAGTGGCTCCTACAATGAGCAGTTCTTC.

This sequence joins TRBV5-1 and TRBJ1-4; D ambiguous. CDR1 is SGHRS and CDR2 is YFSETQ in the germline V gene. With 3 bases removed from V and 6 bases from J, the gap between germline ends came to 12 bases. This CDR3 contains 14 residues. CDR3 bases: TGCGCCAGCAGCTCGGGTAGGGCGGATGAAAAACTGTTTTTT. Amino acids: CASSSGRADEKLFF. The entire variable domain, with the rest obtained from reference TRBV5-1 and TRBJ1-4, is as follows: KAGVTQTPRYLIKTRGQQVTLSCSPISGHRSVSWYQQTPGQGLQFLFEYFSETQRNKGNFPGRFSGRQFSNSRSEMNVSTLELGDSALYLCASSSGRADEKLFFGSGTQLSVL.

The chain joins TRBV3-1 to TRBJ2-3; D is ambiguous. CDR1 LGHDT and CDR2 YNNKEL come from the germline V gene (reference sequence). V was cut by 0 bases and J by 2 bases, with 9 bases left in between. The CDR3 is made up of 15 amino acids. CDR3 bases: TGTGCCAGCAGCCAAGATTTTGACCACACAGATACGCAGTATTTT. Protein sequence: CASSQDFDHTDTQYF.

The chain recombines TRBV24-1 with TRBJ2-2; D is unresolved. The length of the CDR3 is 14 residues. The germline CDR1 and CDR2 sequences are KGHDR and SFDVKD. V lost 4 bases and J lost 4, with 9 bases in between. CDR3 sequence reads: CATSDPYRTGELFF. In DNA, the CDR3 is TGTGCCACCAGTGACCCTTACCGCACCGGGGAGCTGTTTTTT.

In its sample, this clonotype was seen a few times. The V and J genes are TRBV7-2 and TRBJ2-3; 13 nucleotides match TRBD2. Trimming took 2 bases from V and 2 from J; bases not matched to a gene: 10. The CDR3 loop spans 19 amino acids. Looked up from germline, CDR1 is SGHTA and CDR2 is FQGNSA. DNA of the CDR3: TGTGCCAGCAGCTTACCCCCGGGACTAGCGGGAAGATACACAGATACGCAGTATTTT. Translating gives CASSLPPGLAGRYTDTQYF.

The genes are TRBV3-1 and TRBJ2-5; either TRBD1 or TRBD2 may supply D (6 bases each). This CDR3 region has 14 residues. CDR1 and CDR2 from the germline V gene are LGHDT and YNNKEL (reference sequence). V lost 6 bases to trimming and J lost 0 bases, with 11 bases between them. DNA of the CDR3: TGTGCCAGCAGAAGGAGGGGGTACCAAGAGACCCAGTACTTC. Residues: CASRRRGYQETQYF.

This clonotype was recorded once. V and J are TRBV28 and TRBJ2-5, with D possibly TRBD2 on 6 matching bases. Trimming shortened V by 3 bases and J by 11 bases, and 16 bases separated the two germline ends. Germline V gene lookup returns CDR1 MDHEN and CDR2 SYDVKM. The CDR3 is 13 residues long. The CDR3 here is CASSLEGPYGQYF. CDR3 in DNA: TGTGCCAGCAGTTTGGAGGGTCCCTACGGGCAGTACTTC.

This chain links TRBV28 with TRBJ2-3; 8 bases agree with TRBD2. This CDR3 region has 15 residues. J lost 2 bases, V lost 6 bases, and 7 bases had no gene match. Germline CDR1 reads MDHEN; CDR2 reads SYDVKM. The CDR3 is CASSRAGATTDTQYF. In nucleotides, the CDR3 is TGTGCCAGCAGCCGAGCGGGAGCCACCACAGATACGCAGTATTTT.

This clonotype was counted a few times. The chain joins TRBV12-3 or TRBV12-4 to TRBJ2-3, with 8 bases matching TRBD2. The trim removed 3 bases at V and 4 bases at J, leaving 6 bases unmatched. The CDR3 has 15 amino acids. In nucleotides, the CDR3 is TGTGCCAGCAGTTTGCGGGGGGCGCGCGCAGATACGCAGTATTTT. Its protein product is CASSLRGARADTQYF.

V gene TRBV27 combines with J gene TRBJ1-2; weak D call: TRBD1 (5 bases). The length of the CDR3 is 12 residues. Deletions cut 7 bases from V and 9 bases from J, with 15 bases between. Germline CDR1 MNHEY, CDR2 SMNVEV (reference sequence). Written as DNA, the CDR3 is TGTGCCAGCATGGGGGGTGCCCTAAGCTACACCTTC. It is translated as CASMGGALSYTF.

The chain recombines TRBV6-2 or TRBV6-3 with TRBJ2-7; 9 nucleotides match TRBD1. V lost 6 bases, J lost 4 bases, and 10 bases stayed unmatched. Germline values: CDR1 MNHEY, CDR2 SVGEGT. This CDR3 comprises 15 residues. CDR3 sequence (DNA): TGTGCCAGCAGACCAACCGGGACAGGGTCTTACGAGCAGTACTTC. It yields the protein CASRPTGTGSYEQYF.

J is TRBJ1-1 and V is TRBV10-3, with TRBD1 identical over 8 bases. V gave up 6 bases and J gave up 2 bases; unmatched junction bases: 8. The length of the CDR3 is 15 residues. Germline V lookup: CDR1 ENHRY, CDR2 SYGVKD. The chain's CDR3 is CAISQTGARNTEAFF. The CDR3 bases are TGTGCCATCAGCCAGACAGGGGCACGCAACACTGAAGCTTTCTTT.

Regarding this clonotype: It may be a read error: a sequence one base away is much more abundant. This sequence joins TRBV10-3 and TRBJ2-1; tentative D call: TRBD2 (5 bases). CDR3 length: 14 residues. Germline V gene data show CDR1 as ENHRY and CDR2 as SYGVKD. CDR3 region: CAIRERAEATPTYF. The DNA of the CDR3 is TGTGCCATCAGGGAGCGAGCGGAGGCAACCCCTACGTACTTC.

This clonotype has more than one count but fewer than ten. The chain uses TRBV7-8 and TRBJ2-5; D uncertain. Germline loops: CDR1 SGHVS, CDR2 FQNEAQ. V gave up 1 base and J gave up 1 base, with 10 bases separating them. The CDR3 has 15 residues. The CDR3 nucleotides are TGTGCCAGCAGCTTAGGGTGGGGTTCCCAAGAGACCCAGTACTTC. Its protein product is CASSLGWGSQETQYF.

This clonotype was observed a few times. The chain employs TRBV27 and TRBJ2-7; a weak D match, TRBD1 (5 bases). Germline V gives CDR1 MNHEY, CDR2 SMNVEV (reference sequence). The V end lost 6 bases, the J end lost 3 bases, and 12 bases lay between the germline ends. CDR3 length: 13 residues. This CDR3 reads CASSQQVGYEQYF. The CDR3, as DNA: TGTGCCAGCAGCCAACAGGTGGGCTACGAGCAGTACTTC.

Only one count was recorded for this clonotype. J is TRBJ2-1 and V is TRBV6-2 or TRBV6-3; TRBD2 might be the D (6 bases). The J call may be mistaken, given a closer DNA end match to TRBJ2-7. The CDR3 contains 14 residues. Germline V gene lookup returns CDR1 MNHEY and CDR2 SVGEGT. The CDR3 DNA reads as TGTGCCAGCGCCCTCGGGAGCTCCTACAATGAGCAGTACTTC. This encodes CASALGSSYNEQYF.

This clonotype was counted ten times or more. At one of its ends the junction is not consistent with the germline gene, which may arise from a read error. The chain carries TRBV5-1 and TRBJ1-4; 7 bases agree with TRBD1. Germline lookup yields CDR1 SGHRS and CDR2 YFSETQ. This CDR3 region has 14 residues. DNA for the CDR3: TGTGCCAGCAGCCCAGGGACAGCTAATGAAAAACTGTTTTTT. It is translated as CASSPGTANEKLFF. The variable domain in full, with the rest retrieved from reference TRBV5-1 and TRBJ1-4, is KAGVTQTPRYLIKTRGQQVTLSCSPISGHRSVSWYQQTPGQGLQFLFEYFSETQRNKGNFPGRFSGRQFSNSRSEMNVSTLELGDSALYLCASSPGTANEKLFFGSGTQLSVL.

This clonotype was recorded many times. A junction end diverges from the germline sequence, so it may reflect a read error. The chain recombines TRBV12-3 or TRBV12-4 with TRBJ1-6, with D hard to call. This CDR3 is built from 14 residues. CDR3 amino acids: CASSLATTGSPLHF. As DNA, the CDR3 is TGTGCCAGCAGTCTAGCAACCACGGGTTCACCCCTCCACTTT.